This TCR beta chain was documented in a study of blood T cells in healthy people across ages. This clonotype was observed a handful of times. Through a sample-barcoded 5' primer and a J-beta primer mix, a second PCR was run for roughly 7 to 11 cycles. MiXCR was run by TCRdb on the 5' RACE reads, yielding one entry per CDR3 protein. The sample contains over 500,000 distinct CDR3 sequences, about 29% of which appear only once. At least 5.5 micrograms of total RNA were extracted per sample. This CDR3 is built from 15 residues. Trimming took 0 bases from V and 4 from J, leaving 12 bases between them. CDR1 is LGHDT and CDR2 is YNNKEL in the germline V gene (reference sequence). Another study also made use of these data, one on T cells of mothers and their children.

The V and J genes are TRBV3-1 and TRBJ2-5; D unresolved. This TCR was sampled from a boy aged 2 to 10 in good health. The sample taken for sequencing was blood. As DNA, the CDR3 is TGTGCCAGCAGCCAAGAGATTCTAGGCGGAGAGACCCAGTACTTC. This encodes CASSQEILGGETQYF.